This T cell receptor (beta chain) is drawn from a study of T cell responses to AZD1222 COVID-19 vaccine. Broader study findings: Among the donors, most were white British and more were female, and clonal diversity was possibly underestimated. Samples come after the peak T cell response, not at day 14.

V was pared by 2 bases and J by 8 bases, with 14 bases of the junction left unmatched. The CDR3 is 16 amino acids. CDR1 is PRHDT and CDR2 is FYEKMQ in the germline V gene (reference sequence). This clone has a handful of counts. Its antigen remains unidentified. The data were produced by immunoSEQ multiplex PCR, yet TCRdb's version contains in-frame clones alone and is incomplete. The data hold 150,000 to 200,000 clones, with around 90% observed a single time. This material consisted of peripheral blood, taken on day 0 of AZD1222 vaccination. The sequence came from an adult in good health. The genes are TRBV13 and TRBJ1-2; 7 bases agree with TRBD1. This CDR3 reads CASSLPGETTGRGYTF. The CDR3 DNA sequence: TGTGCCAGCAGCTTACCCGGGGAAACGACAGGGCGGGGCTACACCTTC.